The 32 T cell receptor beta chains presented below share a single source sample, sequenced in a study of blood T cell repertoires in COVID-19. The data were produced by immunoSEQ multiplex PCR, yet TCRdb's version contains in-frame clones alone and is incomplete. The sample consists of more than 200,000 clones, 75% to 95% of them appearing once. The sample taken for sequencing was PBMCs or T cells enriched from blood (not recorded which). Receptors were obtained from a woman under 30 who had recovered from COVID-19.

V gene TRBV5-1 combines with J gene TRBJ1-3; 9 bases are shared with TRBD1. With 1 base clipped from V and 1 base from J, the junction kept 3 bases outside the gene matches. From germline, CDR1 is SGHRS and CDR2 YFSETQ. This CDR3 contains 16 residues. In DNA form, the CDR3 reads TGCGCCAGCAGCTTGACGGGACAGGGATCTGGAAACACCATATATTTT. It yields the protein CASSLTGQGSGNTIYF.

The V gene is TRBV4-2, the J gene TRBJ1-1; 7 bases align to TRBD1. The V gene end was trimmed by 6 bases and the J gene end by 4 bases; junction bases not matched to a gene: 17. Germline V gene lookup returns CDR1 LGHNA and CDR2 YNFKEQ. The CDR3 totals 17 residues. The chain's CDR3 is CASRRTLEPTGRTEAFF. The DNA for the CDR3 is TGTGCCAGCAGACGGACCTTAGAACCGACAGGGCGCACTGAAGCTTTCTTT.

This chain joins TRBV4-1 and TRBJ1-1; D is undetermined. V lost 0 bases and J 7 bases, leaving 12 bases between the germline ends. The CDR3 is 14 residues long. Germline V CDR1 and CDR2: MGHRA, YSYEKL. The CDR3 nucleotides read TGCGCCAGCAGCCAAGAAGATACCAGGCGTGAAGCTTTCTTT. Protein: CASSQEDTRREAFF.

The rearrangement links TRBV4-2 to TRBJ1-2; 10 bases are shared with TRBD1. From germline, CDR1 is LGHNA and CDR2 YNFKEQ. The V and J ends lost 4 bases and 4 bases, in that order; junction bases with no gene match: 9. The CDR3 extends over 16 amino acids. The CDR3: CASSPKTGGGGYGYTF. The CDR3 nucleotides are TGTGCCAGCAGCCCTAAGACAGGGGGCGGCGGCTATGGCTACACCTTC.

The CDR3 DNA follows: TGTGCCAGCAGTTTTCGCGGTAGCGGGAGCTTTTCCTACGAGCAGTACTTC. Translating gives CASSFRGSGSFSYEQYF. The chain employs TRBV28 and TRBJ2-7; 9 nucleotides match TRBD2. The CDR3 loop spans 17 amino acids. V shed 3 bases and J 1 base; nucleotides not matched to a gene: 10. The germline V gene encodes CDR1 MDHEN and CDR2 SYDVKM.

V usage is TRBV9 and J usage is TRBJ1-2; D is unresolved. V lost 1 base, J lost 8 bases, and 12 bases lay in between. The length of the CDR3 is 13 residues. Looked up from germline, CDR1 is SGDLS and CDR2 is YYNGEE. CDR3 bases: TGTGCCAGCAGCGTAAACCTCGGGATGGGCTACACCTTC. The encoded protein is CASSVNLGMGYTF.

The chain recombines TRBV12-3 or TRBV12-4 with TRBJ2-3; D remains ambiguous. This CDR3 region has 12 residues. V gave up 6 bases and J gave up 10 bases, with 14 bases separating them. The DNA of the CDR3 is TGTGCCAGCAGCCTCCCAGGATGGGCGCAGTATTTT. This translates into CASSLPGWAQYF.

In DNA form, the CDR3 reads TGTGCCAGCAGCCCTAGCCGGGGAGAGGGCTACACCTTC. Its translation: CASSPSRGEGYTF. This sequence joins TRBV7-2 and TRBJ1-2; D not resolved. CDR1 SGHTA and CDR2 FQGNSA come from the germline V gene. Trimming removed 5 bases at V and 8 bases at J, with 15 bases between. This CDR3 has 13 amino acids.

The chain links TRBV27 to TRBJ1-2; D possibly corresponds to TRBD1 (5 bases). V gave up 1 base and J gave up 3 bases, with 15 bases separating them. Germline values: CDR1 MNHEY, CDR2 SMNVEV (reference sequence). CDR3 size: 16 residues. The CDR3 nucleotides are TGTGCCAGCAGTTTATACAACTCAGGGAATCACTATGGCTACACCTTC. Translation gives CASSLYNSGNHYGYTF.

The chain joins TRBV5-1 to TRBJ2-7, with 8 bases lining up with TRBD1. The length of the CDR3 is 13 residues. Germline V CDR1 and CDR2: SGHRS, YFSETQ. The V gene end was trimmed by 4 bases and the J gene end by 3 bases; junction bases not matched to a gene: 3. CDR3 in amino acids: CASSRQGRYEQYF. The CDR3 DNA sequence: TGCGCCAGCAGCCGACAGGGGCGCTACGAGCAGTACTTC.

V is TRBV27 and J is TRBJ2-7; 14 bases are shared with TRBD2. Germline V gene data show CDR1 as MNHEY and CDR2 as SMNVEV (reference sequence). The CDR3 extends over 18 amino acids. The trim removed 0 bases at V and 4 bases at J, leaving 8 bases unmatched. CDR3 in DNA: TGTGCCAGCAGTTTATCGAGACTAGCGGGAGGGGGTCGATACGAGCAGTACTTC. Translation: CASSLSRLAGGGRYEQYF.

The chain combines TRBV3-1 (or the pseudogene TRBV3-2) with TRBJ2-7; TRBD1 aligns across 9 bases. In germline, CDR1 is LGHDT, CDR2 YNNKEL (reference sequence). Germline trimming cut 3 bases from V and 3 bases from J; bases unmatched to any gene: 12. This CDR3 spans 17 amino acids. CDR3 DNA: TGTGCCAGCAGCCAGGCACGTGACAGGGGGAGAATCTACGAGCAGTACTTC. The encoded protein is CASSQARDRGRIYEQYF.

The genes are TRBV3-1 (or the pseudogene TRBV3-2) and TRBJ2-5; 7 positions agree with TRBD1. CDR3 length equals 17 residues. The V gene end was trimmed by 4 bases and the J gene end by 6 bases; junction bases not matched to a gene: 17. The germline V gene has CDR1 LGHDT and CDR2 YNNKEL (reference sequence). As DNA, the CDR3 is TGTGCCAGCAGCCTCGCCGGGGCAGGGGGTGATGGGAAGACCCAGTACTTC. Its translation: CASSLAGAGGDGKTQYF.

The CDR3 reads CASSTPNLNYGYTF. CDR3 nucleotide sequence: TGTGCCAGCAGTACCCCCAACTTAAACTATGGCTACACCTTC. The chain carries TRBV25-1 and TRBJ1-2; no definite D call. V lost 5 bases, J lost 2 bases, and 12 bases lay in between. The CDR3 covers 14 residues. The germline V gene encodes CDR1 MGHDK and CDR2 SYGVNS.

This rearrangement joins TRBV24-1 to TRBJ2-1; possibly TRBD2 for D (5 bases). The CDR3 extends over 16 amino acids. Trimming removed 5 bases from V and 5 bases from J, with 18 bases in between. Germline V gives CDR1 KGHDR, CDR2 SFDVKD. CDR3 protein: CATSVEGRNLNNEQFF. In nucleotides, the CDR3 is TGTGCCACCAGTGTTGAGGGCCGAAACCTTAACAATGAGCAGTTCTTC.

This chain connects TRBV9 to TRBJ2-7; 9 nucleotides match TRBD1. Germline trimming cut 6 bases from V and 1 base from J; bases unmatched to any gene: 20. The CDR3 length is 19 residues. The germline CDR1 and CDR2 sequences are SGDLS and YYNGEE. For the CDR3, the DNA is TGTGCCAGCAACCTTATCCGGGACAGGGACCTTATTGATTCCTACGAGCAGTACTTC. Protein: CASNLIRDRDLIDSYEQYF.

The chain uses TRBV27 and TRBJ2-2; maybe TRBD2 (6 bases). The length of the CDR3 is 14 residues. From germline, CDR1 is MNHEY and CDR2 SMNVEV (reference sequence). Trimming stripped 3 bases from V and 4 bases from J, with 9 bases between. The CDR3 DNA sequence: TGTGCCAGCAGTTTGGGCGGGACCACCGGGGAGCTGTTTTTT. Translation gives CASSLGGTTGELFF.

The V call is TRBV7-8, the J call TRBJ1-4, with D maybe TRBD1 (5 bases). The CDR3 is 15 amino acids. Germline lookup yields CDR1 SGHVS and CDR2 FQNEAQ. Trimming removed 1 base from V and 6 bases from J, with 12 bases in between. The CDR3 DNA sequence: TGTGCCAGCAGCTTAGTTCCAGGGCCAGATGAAAAACTGTTTTTT. Amino acids: CASSLVPGPDEKLFF.

This chain joins TRBV7-8 and TRBJ2-3; possible D gene TRBD2, 6 bases. Per germline, CDR1 SGHVS and CDR2 FQNEAQ. CDR3 size: 14 residues. Trimming cost V 6 bases and J 0 bases, with 10 bases left between them. This chain's CDR3 is CASRPGLSTDTQYF. CDR3 nucleotides: TGTGCCAGCAGACCGGGACTTAGCACAGATACGCAGTATTTT.

The gene calls are TRBV5-5 and TRBJ2-7; D possibly corresponds to TRBD2 (6 bases). Germline lookup yields CDR1 SGHKS and CDR2 YYEKEE (reference sequence). The CDR3 consists of 13 residues. The germline V and J ends were trimmed by 0 bases and 5 bases, with 9 bases remaining between them. The CDR3 is CASSLAWGDEQYF. CDR3 in DNA: TGTGCCAGCAGCTTGGCATGGGGGGACGAGCAGTACTTC.

The J gene is TRBJ1-2, the V gene TRBV4-1; D remains unclear. Germline V gene sequence: CDR1 MGHRA, CDR2 YSYEKL. The V gene lost 2 bases and the J gene lost 0 bases, with 7 bases spanning the gap. This CDR3 spans 14 amino acids. CDR3 DNA: TGCGCCAGCAGCCAACCGCAGACTAACTATGGCTACACCTTC. This codes for CASSQPQTNYGYTF.

This sequence joins TRBV9 and TRBJ1-4, with D possibly being TRBD1 (5 bases). Deletions cut 3 bases from V and 0 bases from J, with 15 bases between. The CDR3 extends over 17 amino acids. Looked up from germline, CDR1 is SGDLS and CDR2 is YYNGEE. The CDR3 is CASSDLSGGATNEKLFF. DNA for the CDR3: TGTGCCAGCAGCGACCTCTCGGGGGGAGCAACTAATGAAAAACTGTTTTTT.

V and J are TRBV23-1 and TRBJ2-1, with 8 bases matching TRBD1. TRBV23-1 is given ORF status, its function remaining uncertain. The CDR3 consists of 16 residues. V trimming: 2 bases; J trimming: 5 bases; junction bases outside the gene matches: 8. The CDR3 region is CASSQPDRGLDNEQFF. The CDR3 coding sequence is TGCGCCAGCAGTCAACCCGACAGGGGACTCGACAATGAGCAGTTCTTC.

The chain links TRBV5-1 to TRBJ2-1, with 9 bases lining up with TRBD2. J lost 6 bases, V lost 0 bases, and 13 bases had no gene match. Per germline, CDR1 SGHRS and CDR2 YFSETQ. The length of the CDR3 is 18 residues. The CDR3 DNA reads TGCGCCAGCAGCTTGGTAGTGAGTTCTGGACTAGCGACCAATGAGCAGTTCTTC. This codes for CASSLVVSSGLATNEQFF.

The chain carries TRBV28 and TRBJ1-1; possibly TRBD1 for D (6 bases). Germline values: CDR1 MDHEN, CDR2 SYDVKM. Trimming took off 3 bases at V and 5 bases at J, with 10 bases between the two ends. This CDR3 is 13 amino acids long. The CDR3 loop reads CASSFRTVTEAFF. DNA for the CDR3: TGTGCCAGCAGTTTTAGGACAGTTACTGAAGCTTTCTTT. Full variable domain (outside the CDR3, taken from reference TRBV28 and TRBJ1-1): DVKVTQSSRYLVKRTGEKVFLECVQDMDHENMFWYRQDPGLGLRLIYFSYDVKMKEKGDIPEGYSVSREKKERFSLILESASTNQTSMYLCASSFRTVTEAFFGQGTRLTVV.

V is TRBV5-6 and J is TRBJ1-1; D is perhaps TRBD1 (5 bases). V lost 0 bases and J lost 8, with 11 bases in between. The germline gives CDR1 SGHDT, CDR2 YYEEEE. The length of the CDR3 is 13 residues. CDR3 loop: CASSLVDSIEAFF. CDR3 nucleotide sequence: TGTGCCAGCAGCTTGGTTGACAGTATCGAAGCTTTCTTT.

The genes are TRBV5-4 and TRBJ1-2; the D is unclear. The CDR3 has 13 amino acids. The V gene's germline CDR1 is SGHNT and CDR2 YYREEE (reference sequence). V gave up 5 bases and J gave up 3 bases, with 11 bases separating them. CDR3 DNA: TGTGCCAGCAGGGAGGATGTAGACTATGGCTACACCTTC. It encodes CASREDVDYGYTF.

In this sample, this clone turned up once. The chain couples TRBV7-9 to TRBJ1-1; no firm D call. The ends were cut back, 0 bases at V and 6 bases at J, with 5 bases in the middle. This CDR3 region has 12 residues. Germline CDR1 reads SEHNR; CDR2 reads FQNEAQ (reference sequence). This CDR3 reads CASSLAHAEAFF. DNA of the CDR3: TGTGCCAGCAGCTTAGCCCATGCTGAAGCTTTCTTT.

The chain employs TRBV18 and TRBJ1-5; D not certain. Germline CDR1 KGHSH, CDR2 LQKENI. Trimming took off 3 bases at V and 0 bases at J, with 12 bases between the two ends. This CDR3 has 16 residues. CDR3 sequence (DNA): TGTGCCAGCTCACCCGAACAGATCTATAGCAATCAGCCCCAGCATTTT. Amino acid sequence: CASSPEQIYSNQPQHF.

This chain uses TRBV7-9 with TRBJ2-7; the match to TRBD1 covers 8 bases. CDR3 length: 12 residues. V shed 4 bases and J 4 bases; nucleotides not matched to a gene: 0. Per the germline V gene, CDR1 is SEHNR and CDR2 is FQNEAQ (reference sequence). This CDR3 reads CASSWTGYEQYF. CDR3 coding DNA: TGTGCCAGCAGCTGGACAGGGTACGAGCAGTACTTC.

The rearrangement uses TRBV3-1 (or the pseudogene TRBV3-2) and TRBJ1-1; tentative D call: TRBD1 (5 bases). CDR1 is LGHDT and CDR2 is YNNKEL in the germline V gene (reference sequence). V lost 6 bases to trimming and J lost 8 bases, with 10 bases between them. The CDR3 consists of 11 residues. CDR3 protein: CASRGRGEAFF. Written as DNA, the CDR3 is TGTGCCAGCAGAGGCCGGGGGGAAGCTTTCTTT.

The rearrangement links TRBV7-2 to TRBJ1-4; TRBD1 matches at 9 bases. This CDR3 region has 16 residues. Germline V gene lookup returns CDR1 SGHTA and CDR2 FQGNSA. J was trimmed by 0 bases and V by 5 bases; bases with no gene match: 4. CDR3 protein: CASSGGQGSTNEKLFF. Here the CDR3 DNA reads TGTGCCAGCAGCGGGGGACAGGGCTCAACTAATGAAAAACTGTTTTTT.